Below, one T cell receptor (beta chain) is given with its context. This specimen belongs to a study of blood T cell repertoires in COVID-19. Overall study: The United States, Italy and Spain provided the acute and convalescent COVID-19 samples. PBMCs, B-cell-depleted T cells, or T cells provided the cDNA or gDNA that made up the material.

In Cohort 3, a recovered donor had either two negative PCRs, clearance, or symptom resolution. CDR1 and CDR2 (germline): LNHDA, SQIVND (reference sequence). This CDR3 comprises 15 residues. With 5 bases clipped from V and 4 bases from J, the junction kept 8 bases outside the gene matches. Sequencing used immunoSEQ multiplex PCR; TCRdb keeps in-frame clones, though not all of them. The table lists hundreds of thousands of clones, roughly 85% of them singletons, with around 20% in the top ten. The source of this sequence is a man aged 35 to 55 who had recovered from COVID-19. Sequenced input: PBMCs or T cells enriched from blood (not recorded which). The V call is TRBV19, the J call TRBJ2-5; 9 bases map to TRBD1. The CDR3 loop is CASSFVGTGLETQYF. The DNA of the CDR3 is TGTGCCAGTAGTTTCGTAGGGACAGGGCTAGAGACCCAGTACTTC.